The TCR beta chain under discussion was sequenced for a study of blood T cells in healthy people across ages. Concerning this clonotype: Its specificity is unknown.

The second PCR ran about 7 to 12 cycles with a sample-barcoded 5' primer and J-beta primers. Each of the cDNA molecules was tagged by a template-switch adaptor with 12 random nucleotides. TCRdb re-analysed the 5' RACE reads in MiXCR, keeping a single row per CDR3 protein. Of about 1.8 million distinct CDR3 sequences in the sample, roughly 52% were seen once. The trim removed 6 bases at V and 0 bases at J, leaving 6 bases unmatched. This CDR3 is built from 16 residues. General study results and limits: Researchers report that TCR beta diversity correlated strongly with naive T cell percentage. Per million T cells, the diversity of TCR beta decreased roughly linearly as age advanced.

The TCR sequence derives from a middle-aged woman in good health. The chain links TRBV12-3 or TRBV12-4 to TRBJ1-4; 8 positions match TRBD1. Sequenced input: blood. The CDR3 protein is CASRRGQVATNEKLFF. DNA of the CDR3: TGTGCCAGCAGGCGGGGACAGGTTGCAACTAATGAAAAACTGTTTTTT.